This TCR beta chain is from a study of vaccination effects on CD4 cells after COVID-19. Notes on this clone: Its antigen remains unidentified.

CD4+ T cell isolation took place after approximately 11 days of culture. Measured with immunoSEQ multiplex PCR; TCRdb has only the in-frame clones, and not every one. The sample holds more than 30,000 clones, about 71% seen once. V dropped 0 bases and J dropped 0 bases, with 14 bases sitting between them. The CDR3 is made up of 16 amino acids. Germline V gene lookup returns CDR1 GTSNPN and CDR2 SVGIG (reference sequence). The sequence came from a human donor who received a COVID-19 vaccine. This sample comprised CD4+ T cells from PBMCs cultured without peptide, obtained before COVID-19 vaccination. This chain connects TRBV30 to TRBJ1-1; D unclear. The CDR3 protein is CAWSVREYIMNTEAFF. CDR3 bases: TGTGCCTGGAGTGTGCGGGAATACATCATGAACACTGAAGCTTTCTTT.